Below, one TCR beta chain is given with its context. These data come from a study of cytomegalovirus exposure and HLA in healthy donors. The germline V gene encodes CDR1 SNHLY and CDR2 FYNNEI. The CDR3 has 15 amino acids. With 4 bases clipped from V and 6 bases from J, the junction kept 7 bases outside the gene matches. Use of 60 Vbeta and 13 Jbeta primers characterized the PCR. Only in-frame clones appear in the TCRdb table, and some are missing; sequencing was by immunoSEQ multiplex PCR. The sample contains 90,000 to 120,000 clones, 76% of which appear only once. This clonotype originated in a woman between 45 and 60 years old in good health and CMV-seropositive. The chain joins TRBV2 to TRBJ1-4, with 8 bases that match TRBD1. Input material: PBMCs. DNA of the CDR3: TGTGCCAGCAGTGGCAGGGGGCGGCGAGATGAAAAACTGTTTTTT. It translates to CASSGRGRRDEKLFF.